The 26 T cell receptor beta chains reported below all come from one sample, sequenced in a study of control samples from healthy donors and cancer patients. The repertoire was sequenced with immunoSEQ multiplex PCR; TCRdb's copy has only in-frame clones and lacks some. The table has some 120,000 clones, 88% seen once. The sequencing input was blood. These receptors were taken from a woman between 70 and 85 years old in good health.

The chain combines TRBV12-3 or TRBV12-4 with TRBJ1-1, with 8 positions matching TRBD1. V shed 6 bases, J shed 10 bases, and the junction held 7 bases outside the gene matches. The CDR3 runs to 12 residues. The CDR3 here is CASSPGQVGAFF. In DNA, the CDR3 is TGTGCCAGCAGCCCGGGACAGGTGGGAGCTTTCTTT.

This chain links TRBV9 with TRBJ2-1; 8 bases are shared with TRBD2. This CDR3 region has 14 residues. The germline gives CDR1 SGDLS, CDR2 YYNGEE. J gave up 7 bases and V 4 bases, and 7 bases lay outside the gene matches. The CDR3 loop reads CASSSERGGNEQFF. In nucleotides, the CDR3 is TGTGCCAGCAGCTCCGAGCGCGGGGGGAATGAGCAGTTCTTC.

V gene TRBV5-1 combines with J gene TRBJ1-1, with D perhaps matching TRBD1 (5 bases). Between the trimmed V and J ends, which lost 0 bases and 2 bases, there was a span of 8 bases. Germline loops: CDR1 SGHRS, CDR2 YFSETQ. The CDR3 contains 14 residues. In DNA, the CDR3 is TGCGCCAGCAGCTTGGATTGGACAAACACTGAAGCTTTCTTT. Protein sequence: CASSLDWTNTEAFF.

J is TRBJ1-2 and V is TRBV11-2; no clear D gene. The ends were cut back, 0 bases at V and 8 bases at J, with 13 bases in the middle. The CDR3 spans 14 residues. The germline V gene encodes CDR1 SGHAT and CDR2 FQNNGV. The CDR3 region is CASSLEGRHVGYTF. DNA of the CDR3: TGTGCCAGCAGCTTAGAAGGCCGACATGTAGGCTACACCTTC.

This clone was seen a few times. The gene calls are TRBV4-1 and TRBJ2-3, with TRBD2 as a possible D gene (6 bases). Germline-derived CDR1 and CDR2 are MGHRA and YSYEKL. This CDR3 is 17 amino acids long. V gave up 4 bases and J gave up 5 bases, with 22 bases separating them. Here the CDR3 reads CASSRDGGGGGGDTQYF. The CDR3 DNA is TGCGCCAGCAGCCGCGACGGGGGAGGAGGAGGCGGAGATACGCAGTATTTT.

This chain links TRBV5-6 with TRBJ1-4, with a possible D match to TRBD1 (6 bases). V was trimmed by 4 bases and J by 8 bases, leaving 15 bases between them. CDR1 SGHDT and CDR2 YYEEEE come from the germline V gene. The length of the CDR3 is 14 residues. CDR3 sequence reads: CASSPRGGREKLFF. CDR3 bases: TGTGCCAGCAGCCCGAGAGGGGGAAGAGAAAAACTGTTTTTT.

This chain uses TRBV7-8 with TRBJ1-4; unclear D gene. Germline CDR1 and CDR2: SGHVS and FQNEAQ. This CDR3 is 14 amino acids long. The V gene lost 1 base and the J gene lost 0 bases, with 3 bases spanning the gap. The CDR3 sequence is CASSLEATNEKLFF. CDR3 nucleotide sequence: TGTGCCAGCAGCTTAGAGGCAACTAATGAAAAACTGTTTTTT.

The chain recombines TRBV6-5 with TRBJ1-5, with D possibly TRBD1 on 6 matching bases. Looked up from germline, CDR1 is MNHEY and CDR2 is SVGAGI. The CDR3 has 13 amino acids. Trimming took 6 bases from V and 0 from J, leaving 6 bases between them. CDR3 loop: CASRGASNQPQHF. Here the CDR3 DNA reads TGTGCCAGCAGGGGGGCTAGCAATCAGCCCCAGCATTTT.

The chain employs TRBV21-1 and TRBJ2-2. TRBV21-1 is recorded as a pseudogene. The CDR3 extends over 13 amino acids. CDR3 coding DNA: TGTGCCAGCAGCAAAGCATACACCGGGGAGCTGTTTTTT. As protein: CASSKAYTGELFF.

The chain has TRBV18 and TRBJ1-4; TRBD1 might be the D (6 bases). The CDR3 consists of 14 residues. Germline V gene data show CDR1 as KGHSH and CDR2 as LQKENI. The V and J ends lost 3 bases and 7 bases respectively, with 12 bases between them. The CDR3 here is CASSPGAHFEKLFF. The CDR3 DNA sequence: TGTGCCAGCTCACCGGGGGCCCATTTTGAAAAACTGTTTTTT.

This chain joins TRBV14 and TRBJ1-5; 7 bases are a match to TRBD1. The CDR3 has 15 amino acids. Germline V CDR1 and CDR2: SGHDN, FVKESK. The ends lost 2 bases at V and 3 bases at J; junction bases unmatched: 4. The CDR3 region has the DNA TGTGCCAGCAGCCAAAAACAGGGGTTCAATCAGCCCCAGCATTTT. Translated: CASSQKQGFNQPQHF.

The rearrangement joins TRBV4-1 to TRBJ2-7; 9 nucleotides match TRBD1. Germline V gives CDR1 MGHRA, CDR2 YSYEKL. The CDR3 extends over 14 amino acids. The V gene end was trimmed by 4 bases and the J gene end by 5 bases; junction bases not matched to a gene: 6. Here the CDR3 reads CASSPGQGHDEQYF. The CDR3 DNA sequence: TGCGCCAGCAGCCCCGGACAGGGGCACGACGAGCAGTACTTC.

The chain couples TRBV5-8 to TRBJ2-2; tentative D call: TRBD1 (6 bases). V lost 1 base and J 1 base, leaving 11 bases between the germline ends. Germline V lookup: CDR1 SGHTS, CDR2 YDEGEE. The CDR3 consists of 16 residues. CDR3 nucleotides: TGTGCCAGCAGCTTGTTGGGGGCTTGGAACACCGGGGAGCTGTTTTTT. Residues: CASSLLGAWNTGELFF.

CDR3 residues: CASIGTAGTEAFF. Written as DNA, the CDR3 is TGTGCCAGCATTGGGACAGCGGGTACCGAAGCTTTCTTT. The chain is built from TRBV12-3 or TRBV12-4 and TRBJ1-1; 7 bases fit TRBD1. There are 13 residues in the CDR3. V trimming: 7 bases; J trimming: 8 bases; junction bases outside the gene matches: 10.

This clone has only a few counts. The rearrangement links TRBV19 to TRBJ1-5; D call uncertain. Germline CDR1 is LNHDA and CDR2 is SQIVND (reference sequence). The germline V and J ends were trimmed by 7 bases and 0 bases, with 10 bases remaining between them. The CDR3 consists of 14 residues. The CDR3 sequence: CASKDGTSNQPQHF. The CDR3, as DNA: TGTGCCAGTAAGGACGGAACTAGCAATCAGCCCCAGCATTTT.

This clone has a handful of counts. J is TRBJ2-1 and V is TRBV3-1 (or the pseudogene TRBV3-2); 7 nucleotides match TRBD1. Trimming at V came to 0 bases and at J to 5 bases, leaving 4 bases not matched to a gene. The CDR3 covers 15 residues. Germline loops: CDR1 LGHDT, CDR2 YNNKEL (reference sequence). CDR3 sequence: CASSQETGYDNEQFF. The CDR3 DNA follows: TGTGCCAGCAGCCAAGAGACAGGGTATGACAATGAGCAGTTCTTC.

In this sample, this clone turned up once. The chain joins TRBV29-1 to TRBJ1-2, with D possibly matching TRBD1 (6 bases). This CDR3 is 13 amino acids long. Germline CDR1 reads SQVTM; CDR2 reads ANQGSEA. V lost 6 bases, J lost 2 bases, and 13 bases lay in between. Here the CDR3 DNA reads TGCAGCGTACAAGGGGGGGGAAACTATGGCTACACCTTC. It codes for CSVQGGGNYGYTF.

The gene calls are TRBV6-5 and TRBJ1-5; D not resolved. Germline lookup yields CDR1 MNHEY and CDR2 SVGAGI. The CDR3 sequence is 15 residues long. The ends were cut back, 0 bases at V and 3 bases at J, with 9 bases in the middle. CDR3 in amino acids: CASSYSRASNQPQHF. In DNA form, the CDR3 reads TGTGCCAGCAGTTACTCTCGGGCTTCCAATCAGCCCCAGCATTTT.

The chain links TRBV5-4 to TRBJ2-3; a weak D match, TRBD2 (5 bases). The ends were cut back, 0 bases at V and 3 bases at J, with 14 bases in the middle. Germline V CDR1 and CDR2: SGHNT, YYREEE (reference sequence). CDR3 length: 16 residues. CDR3 in amino acids: CASSLVLARGTDTQYF. In DNA form, the CDR3 reads TGTGCCAGCAGCTTGGTCCTAGCCCGAGGAACAGATACGCAGTATTTT.

The gene calls are TRBV19 and TRBJ1-3; the match to TRBD1 covers 7 bases. CDR1 and CDR2 from the germline V gene are LNHDA and SQIVND (reference sequence). The V segment lost 1 base and the J segment 4 bases; nucleotides outside the gene matches: 10. The CDR3 has 17 residues. The CDR3 nucleotides are TGTGCCAGTAGTATAGGTCCCTCCAACAGGGGAGGAAACACCATATATTTT. Its translation is CASSIGPSNRGGNTIYF.

This clone was recorded a few times. V usage is TRBV5-1 and J usage is TRBJ2-5; no reliable D call. Germline V gives CDR1 SGHRS, CDR2 YFSETQ. V shed 5 bases and J shed 7 bases, with 12 bases lying between them. The CDR3 is 12 amino acids. In DNA, the CDR3 is TGCGCCAGCAGTGCCCGGGTAGGGACCCAGTACTTC. Residues: CASSARVGTQYF.

The chain combines TRBV7-9 with TRBJ1-2; a weak D match, TRBD1 (5 bases). Between the trimmed V and J ends, which lost 6 bases and 8 bases, there was a span of 13 bases. CDR1 SEHNR and CDR2 FQNEAQ come from the germline V gene (reference sequence). This CDR3 is 12 amino acids long. CDR3 DNA sequence: TGTGCCAGCAGTCAGGGACCTCAGGGCTACACCTTC. It is translated as CASSQGPQGYTF.

The V call is TRBV5-1, the J call TRBJ1-2, with 10 positions matching TRBD1. Germline V gene data show CDR1 as SGHRS and CDR2 as YFSETQ. The CDR3 is made up of 14 amino acids. J lost 10 bases, V lost 3 bases, and 9 bases had no gene match. CDR3 in amino acids: CASSSLDRGRIYTF. In nucleotides, the CDR3 is TGCGCCAGCAGCTCGCTGGACAGGGGGAGAATCTACACCTTC.

The chain couples TRBV5-1 to TRBJ1-1; D gene uncertain. The CDR3 is 13 residues long. V lost 1 base to trimming and J lost 3 bases, with 7 bases between them. Germline-derived CDR1 and CDR2 are SGHRS and YFSETQ. The CDR3, as DNA: TGCGCCAGCAGCTTGAGGGTGGACACTGAAGCTTTCTTT. It is translated as CASSLRVDTEAFF.

CDR3 in amino acids: CASTPVAGALGETQYF. CDR3 coding DNA: TGTGCCAGCACCCCAGTGGCGGGGGCCCTGGGGGAGACCCAGTACTTC. This sequence joins TRBV7-9 and TRBJ2-5; D perhaps matches TRBD2 (7 bases). The V gene lost 7 bases and the J gene lost 5 bases, with 23 bases spanning the gap. Germline V gives CDR1 SEHNR, CDR2 FQNEAQ (reference sequence). This CDR3 is built from 16 residues.

This clone was seen only once. The chain recombines TRBV6-5 with TRBJ1-1; D remains unclear. Germline V gene data show CDR1 as MNHEY and CDR2 as SVGAGI. This CDR3 has 15 amino acids. Trimming removed 6 bases at V and 5 bases at J, with 19 bases between. CDR3 residues: CASSPPSGRSTEAFF. The DNA for the CDR3 is TGTGCCAGCAGCCCCCCCTCGGGGAGGAGTACTGAAGCTTTCTTT.